A selection of T cell receptor beta chains follows, all from one sample in a study of cytomegalovirus exposure and HLA in healthy donors. Measured with immunoSEQ multiplex PCR; TCRdb has only the in-frame clones, and not every one. Here the sample spans some 130,000 clones, 60% to 80% being singletons. Source material: PBMCs. These receptors all come from a woman between 55 and 75 years old in good health and CMV-seronegative. Both conserved end residues are part of each CDR3. Fields, in order: clone size, V gene, J gene, D gene, CDR3 DNA, CDR3 protein. The D gene is left open where the match is weak. Rows may omit the clone size; those that give it use once, few, many or a size class.

once	TRBV25-1	TRBJ1-2	TRBD1	TGTGCCAGCAGTGATAATTCCGGGACAGGCAACTATGGCTACACCTTC	CASSDNSGTGNYGYTF
-	TRBV28	TRBJ1-5	TRBD1	TGTGCCAGCGGGACAGGAAATTATCAGCCCCAGCATTTT	CASGTGNYQPQHF
-	TRBV30	TRBJ2-7	TRBD1	TGTGCCTGGGCCGGGACAGGGTTTTACGAGCAGTACTTC	CAWAGTGFYEQYF
-	TRBV14	TRBJ1-1	-	TGTGCCAGCAGCCCTTGGGACAACAGGTGGGCTGAAGCTTTCTTT	CASSPWDNRWAEAFF
-	TRBV19	TRBJ2-3	TRBD2	TGTGCCAGTAGTACTCCGGGACTAGCGGGAGGACCCACAGATACGCAGTATTTT	CASSTPGLAGGPTDTQYF
-	TRBV5-6	TRBJ2-1	TRBD1	TGTGCCAGCAGCGCGGGACAGGACAGATCCTACAATGAGCAGTTCTTC	CASSAGQDRSYNEQFF
-	TRBV5-1	TRBJ1-4	-	TGCGCCAGCAGCTTCGGCGGGGATCGGGGTGAAAAACTGTTTTTT	CASSFGGDRGEKLFF
-	TRBV11-2	TRBJ1-1	-	TGTGCCAGCAGCCTAACCGGGGAAGGGATCGGCACTGAAGCTTTCTTT	CASSLTGEGIGTEAFF
-	TRBV9	TRBJ2-7	TRBD2	TGTGCCAGCAGTGCCGGACTAGCGGAACACTACGAGCAGTACTTC	CASSAGLAEHYEQYF
-	TRBV29-1	TRBJ2-1	TRBD2	TGCAGCGTTGAAACCCAAAAGGGCGGGGGGTACAATGAGCAGTTCTTC	CSVETQKGGGYNEQFF
-	TRBV5-1	TRBJ1-1	-	TGCGCCAGCAGCTTAGGGCAGGGAGGTAACGGGTACACTGAAGCTTTCTTT	CASSLGQGGNGYTEAFF
-	TRBV10-1	TRBJ2-1	TRBD2	TGCGCCAGCAGTGCCCCGGGACTAGCGGACTACAATGAGCAGTTCTTC	CASSAPGLADYNEQFF
-	TRBV19	TRBJ1-2	TRBD1	TGTGCCAGTACCCCGATAAGCCCAGGGGGCTTTAACTATGGCTACACCTTC	CASTPISPGGFNYGYTF
-	TRBV27	TRBJ2-7	-	TGTGCCAGCAGTGGGGCAGGGAAGGACTACGAGCAGTACTTC	CASSGAGKDYEQYF
once	TRBV5-4	TRBJ1-2	-	TGTGCCAGCAGCCCGACTAGGGACTGGACGACAGGCTACACCTTC	CASSPTRDWTTGYTF
-	TRBV7-9	TRBJ1-1	TRBD1	TGTGCCAGCAGCAACCCCGGGACAGGGAACACTGAAGCTTTCTTT	CASSNPGTGNTEAFF
-	TRBV28	TRBJ2-7	TRBD2	TGTGCCAGCAAGGTTATGGGAGGGACCTACGAGCAGTACTTC	CASKVMGGTYEQYF
once	TRBV7-6	TRBJ1-3	TRBD1	TGTGCCAGCAGCTTAGCGCAGGGGGCCGGTGGAAACACCATATATTTT	CASSLAQGAGGNTIYF
-	TRBV30	TRBJ1-5	TRBD1	TGTGCCTGGAGCAGGGGGCTAACGGGCAATCAGCCCCAGCATTTT	CAWSRGLTGNQPQHF
-	TRBV11-2	TRBJ1-1	-	TGTGCCAGCAGCTTAGATCAATCGTGGAGTGAAGCTTTCTTT	CASSLDQSWSEAFF
-	TRBV19	TRBJ1-2	-	TGTGCCAGTACCAGCGATTTACTTGGGGGCTACACCTTC	CASTSDLLGGYTF
-	TRBV10-3	TRBJ1-2	-	TGTGCCATCAGTGAGTCGCAGGGGTATGGCTACACCTTC	CAISESQGYGYTF
-	TRBV7-2	TRBJ1-5	-	TGTGCCAGCAGCTTAGCGCGCGGGGGGGCTCAGCCCCAGCATTTT	CASSLARGGAQPQHF
once	TRBV28	TRBJ2-7	-	TGTGCCAGCCAAATGGGCGAGTACATCTCCTACGAGCAGTACTTC	CASQMGEYISYEQYF
-	TRBV5-5	TRBJ2-7	TRBD2	TGTGCCAGCAGCAGAAATAGCGGGCCCACTTACGAGCAGTACTTC	CASSRNSGPTYEQYF
-	TRBV11-3	TRBJ2-1	-	TGTGCCAGCAGCCGCGGGACCAATGAGCAGTTCTTC	CASSRGTNEQFF
-	TRBV30	TRBJ2-7	TRBD1	TGTGCGGGGACAGTATCCTACGAGCAGTACTTC	CAGTVSYEQYF
-	TRBV28	TRBJ1-5	-	TGTGCCAGCAGTTTTCTCAATCAGCCCCAGCATTTT	CASSFLNQPQHF
-	TRBV5-1	TRBJ1-2	TRBD1	TGCGCCAGCAGCGTGGACAGGGGTCATTGGGGCTACACCTTC	CASSVDRGHWGYTF
few	TRBV28	TRBJ2-7	-	TGTGCCAGCAGTTTGGGCAGCTACGAGCAGTACTTC	CASSLGSYEQYF
-	TRBV28	TRBJ2-2	-	TGTGCCAGCAGTTTCATCGGATCAGGGAACACCGGGGAGCTGTTTTTT	CASSFIGSGNTGELFF
-	TRBV18	TRBJ1-1	-	TGTGCCAGCTCACAGGGACAGAACACTGAAGCTTTCTTT	CASSQGQNTEAFF
-	TRBV11-3	TRBJ2-7	TRBD1	TGTGCCAGCAGTCCCGGGACAGGGATCGAGCAGTACTTC	CASSPGTGIEQYF
-	TRBV30	TRBJ2-2	-	TGTGCCTGGAGTGTACAACGGTTAAGCGAGAACACCGGGGAGCTGTTTTTT	CAWSVQRLSENTGELFF
few	TRBV5-1	TRBJ1-1	-	TGCGCCAGCAGCCTGGACTTAAACACTGAAGCTTTCTTT	CASSLDLNTEAFF
-	TRBV5-8	TRBJ2-1	TRBD2	TGTGCCAGCAGCTTTATTCCCAGCGGGAGAAGGGGAGATGAGCAGTTCTTC	CASSFIPSGRRGDEQFF
-	TRBV11-2	TRBJ1-1	-	TGTGCCAGCAGCTTATGGGGCTCTGAAGCTTTCTTT	CASSLWGSEAFF
-	TRBV5-1	TRBJ2-1	TRBD1	TGCGCCAGCAGCCCAAGGACAGGGGGCCTCAATGAGCAGTTCTTC	CASSPRTGGLNEQFF